This T cell receptor (beta chain) was documented in a study of human T cells and chemical hapten exposure. At the level of the study: A mostly female patient group had alopecia areata, totalis or universalis.

Described time point: patch test 2, 6 weeks after DPC sensitization. Treatment specified: therapeutic diphenylcyclopropenone sensitization with weekly scalp DPC. Researchers extracted total RNA from unfractionated whole blood. The CDR3 is made up of 14 amino acids. CDR1 is SGHDT, CDR2 YYEEEE, per germline. V lost 0 bases and J 2 bases, leaving 9 bases between the germline ends. This clonotype was observed at least ten times. TCRdb analysed the RACE reads with MiXCR anew, one entry per CDR3 protein. This table holds some 350,000 distinct CDR3 sequences, more than 5% found once. V and J are TRBV5-6 and TRBJ2-7; D possibly corresponds to TRBD1 (6 bases). The TCR sequence derives from a woman under 30 with alopecia areata. Some clones in this sample may be carry-over from other donors' samples. The sample was whole blood, taken in connection with sensitization to the hapten diphenylcyclopropenone (DPC). This chain's CDR3 is CASSLDRGTYEQYF. As DNA, the CDR3 is TGTGCCAGCAGCTTGGATAGGGGGACCTACGAGCAGTACTTC.